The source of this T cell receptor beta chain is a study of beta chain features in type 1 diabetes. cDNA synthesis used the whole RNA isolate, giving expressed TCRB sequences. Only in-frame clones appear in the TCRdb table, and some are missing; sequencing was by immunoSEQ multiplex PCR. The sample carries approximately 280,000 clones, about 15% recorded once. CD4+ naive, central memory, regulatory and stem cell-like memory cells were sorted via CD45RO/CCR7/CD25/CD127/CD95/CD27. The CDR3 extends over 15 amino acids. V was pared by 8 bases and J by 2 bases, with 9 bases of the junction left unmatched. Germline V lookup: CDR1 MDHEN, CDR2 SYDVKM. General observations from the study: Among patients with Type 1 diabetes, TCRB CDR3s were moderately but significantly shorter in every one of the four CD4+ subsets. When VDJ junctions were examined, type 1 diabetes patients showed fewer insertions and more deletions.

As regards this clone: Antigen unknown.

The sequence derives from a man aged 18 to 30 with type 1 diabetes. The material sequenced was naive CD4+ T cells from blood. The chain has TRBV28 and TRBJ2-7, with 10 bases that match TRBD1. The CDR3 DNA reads TGTGCCAGCGGCCCGACGGGACAGGGGACCTACGAGCAGTACTTC. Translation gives CASGPTGQGTYEQYF.